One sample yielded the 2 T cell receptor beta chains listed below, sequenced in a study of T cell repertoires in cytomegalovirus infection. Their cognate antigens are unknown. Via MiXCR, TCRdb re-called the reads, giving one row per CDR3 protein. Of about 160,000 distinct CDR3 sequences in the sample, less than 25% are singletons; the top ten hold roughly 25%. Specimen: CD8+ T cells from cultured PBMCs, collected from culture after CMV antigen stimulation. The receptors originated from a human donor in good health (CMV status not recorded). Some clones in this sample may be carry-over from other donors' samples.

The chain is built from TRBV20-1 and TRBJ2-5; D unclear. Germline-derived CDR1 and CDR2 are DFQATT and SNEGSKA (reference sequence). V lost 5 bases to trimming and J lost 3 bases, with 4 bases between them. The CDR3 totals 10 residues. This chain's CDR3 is CSAPKETQYF. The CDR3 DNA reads TGCAGTGCTCCTAAAGAGACCCAGTACTTC.

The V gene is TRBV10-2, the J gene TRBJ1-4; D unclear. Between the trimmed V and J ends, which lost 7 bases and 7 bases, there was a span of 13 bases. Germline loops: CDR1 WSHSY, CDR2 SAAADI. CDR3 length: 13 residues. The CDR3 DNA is TGCGCCAGCACTCCGAAAGAGTCTGAAAAACTGTTTTTT. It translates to CASTPKESEKLFF.